The next 8 T cell receptor beta chains were all read from a single sample in a study of early T cells in non-severe SARS-CoV-2 infection. Each CDR3 protein gets one entry after TCRdb re-called the 5' RACE reads with MiXCR. The data hold almost 65,000 distinct CDR3 sequences, with around 4.7% observed a single time. Material for sequencing was whole blood. Receptors were obtained from an adult who was a healthcare worker with PCR-confirmed SARS-CoV-2 infection or an uninfected control (not recorded which).

This clonotype showed up many times. The V call is TRBV7-6, the J call TRBJ2-3; D gene unclear. Germline V gives CDR1 SGHVS, CDR2 FNYEAQ. The CDR3 length is 14 residues. V was pared by 4 bases and J by 0 bases, with 8 bases between. CDR3 sequence reads: CASSSRGSTDTQYF. In DNA, the CDR3 is TGTGCCAGCAGCTCGCGTGGGAGCACAGATACGCAGTATTTT.

This clonotype was observed many times. This chain uses TRBV27 with TRBJ2-2; TRBD1 matches at 8 bases. Trimming at V came to 2 bases and at J to 6 bases, leaving 5 bases not matched to a gene. Looked up from germline, CDR1 is MNHEY and CDR2 is SMNVEV (reference sequence). The CDR3 spans 15 residues. The CDR3 DNA sequence: TGTGCCAGCAGTTTAAGCCAGGGGGCGGCCGGGGAGCTGTTTTTT. As protein: CASSLSQGAAGELFF.

The rearrangement joins TRBV4-3 to TRBJ2-3; D remains ambiguous. This CDR3 spans 16 amino acids. Between the trimmed V and J ends, which lost 0 bases and 5 bases, there was a span of 15 bases. Germline lookup yields CDR1 LGHNA and CDR2 YSLEER. In nucleotides, the CDR3 is TGCGCCAGCAGCCAAGAGGCAAGCCGGGCCATAGATACGCAGTATTTT. Protein sequence: CASSQEASRAIDTQYF.

V gene TRBV20-1 combines with J gene TRBJ2-5, with 8 bases lining up with TRBD1. Per the germline V gene, CDR1 is DFQATT and CDR2 is SNEGSKA (reference sequence). The trim removed 5 bases at V and 5 bases at J, leaving 13 bases unmatched. The CDR3 is 15 amino acids. The chain's CDR3 is CSAQDPAGGRETQYF. CDR3 bases: TGCAGTGCTCAAGACCCGGCAGGGGGCCGGGAGACCCAGTACTTC.

This clonotype was seen ten or more times. The chain carries TRBV20-1 and TRBJ2-7, with D maybe TRBD2 (6 bases). The CDR3 length is 18 residues. Trimming took off 3 bases at V and 4 bases at J, with 28 bases between the two ends. Germline V gene lookup returns CDR1 DFQATT and CDR2 SNEGSKA (reference sequence). The CDR3, as DNA: TGCAGTGCTAGGGCTCTCGGGAGTGGAATGGCTAGCGAGTACGAGCAGTACTTC. Its protein product is CSARALGSGMASEYEQYF.

Only a few counts were recorded for this clonotype. The chain couples TRBV5-1 to TRBJ2-5; either TRBD1 or TRBD2 may fit D (5 bases each). With 4 bases removed from V and 4 bases from J, the gap between germline ends came to 20 bases. Germline-derived CDR1 and CDR2 are SGHRS and YFSETQ. This CDR3 has 16 residues. CDR3 in amino acids: CASSAQGPLVGETQYF. CDR3 DNA: TGCGCCAGCAGCGCCCAGGGACCCTTAGTAGGAGAGACCCAGTACTTC.

This clonotype was counted ten times or more. This rearrangement joins TRBV5-1 to TRBJ1-2, with D hard to call. Trimming took off 4 bases at V and 4 bases at J, with 14 bases between the two ends. Per the germline V gene, CDR1 is SGHRS and CDR2 is YFSETQ. The CDR3 spans 14 residues. CDR3 bases: TGCGCCAGCAGCCCCGAGGCCAGGAGCTATGGCTACACCTTC. Residues: CASSPEARSYGYTF.

The table lists this clonotype with a few counts. The chain carries TRBV19 and TRBJ1-3; D is possibly TRBD1 (6 bases). The CDR3 covers 15 residues. Trimming pared 6 bases from V and 0 bases from J, leaving 12 bases between. CDR1 and CDR2 from the germline V gene are LNHDA and SQIVND (reference sequence). CDR3 bases: TGTGCCAGTAGCAAAAGGGGACACTCTGGAAACACCATATATTTT. Amino acids: CASSKRGHSGNTIYF. Looking up the rest from reference TRBV19 and TRBJ1-3 gives the full variable domain: DGGITQSPKYLFRKEGQNVTLSCEQNLNHDAMYWYRQDPGQGLRLIYYSQIVNDFQKGDIAEGYSVSREKKESFPLTVTSAQKNPTAFYLCASSKRGHSGNTIYFGEGSWLTVV.